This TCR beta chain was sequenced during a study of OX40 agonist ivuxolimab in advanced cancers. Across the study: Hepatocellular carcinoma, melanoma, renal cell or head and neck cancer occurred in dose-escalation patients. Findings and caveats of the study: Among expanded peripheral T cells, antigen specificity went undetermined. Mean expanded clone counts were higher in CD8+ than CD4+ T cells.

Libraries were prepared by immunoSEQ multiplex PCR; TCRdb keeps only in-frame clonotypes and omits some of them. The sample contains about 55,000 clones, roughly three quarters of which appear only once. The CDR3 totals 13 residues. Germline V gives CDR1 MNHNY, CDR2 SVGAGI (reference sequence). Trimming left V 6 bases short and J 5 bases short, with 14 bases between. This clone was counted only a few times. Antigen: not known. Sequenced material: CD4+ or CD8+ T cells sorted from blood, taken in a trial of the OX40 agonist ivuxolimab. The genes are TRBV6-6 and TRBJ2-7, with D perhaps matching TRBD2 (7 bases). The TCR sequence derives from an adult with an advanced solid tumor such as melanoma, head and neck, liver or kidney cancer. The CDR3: CASSRGGANEQYF. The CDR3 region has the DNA TGTGCCAGCAGCCGAGGGGGGGCGAACGAGCAGTACTTC.